The 9 T cell receptor beta chains below come from one sample, sequenced in a study of T cells in Graves' hyperthyroidism and ophthalmopathy. The investigators amplified TCR beta CDR3 regions from RNA transcripts. First-round RT-PCR with HTBI primers amplified the TCR CDR3 region. TCRdb passed the multiplex PCR reads through MiXCR, listing each CDR3 protein once. The data hold some 600,000 distinct CDR3 sequences, with around 46% observed a single time. The sample taken for sequencing was peripheral blood or thyroid tissue (not recorded which). Source of these receptors: a woman between 18 and 29 years old with Graves' hyperthyroidism.

The CDR3 spells CASSSKLAEGTGRTQYF. In nucleotides, the CDR3 is TGTGCCAGCAGCTCCAAACTAGCGGAGGGGACCGGACGGACCCAGTACTTC. V is TRBV7-3 and J is TRBJ2-5; the match to TRBD2 covers 8 bases. Germline V gene data show CDR1 as SGHTA and CDR2 as FQGTGA. V lost 4 bases to trimming and J lost 7 bases; unmatched junction nucleotides: 17. The CDR3 extends over 17 amino acids.

This sequence joins TRBV14 and TRBJ1-2; 7 bases line up with TRBD1. With 3 bases clipped from V and 6 bases from J, the junction kept 7 bases outside the gene matches. The CDR3 loop spans 14 amino acids. Germline V gives CDR1 SGHDN, CDR2 FVKESK. The CDR3 here is CASSQGPTGNGYTF. In DNA, the CDR3 is TGTGCCAGCAGCCAGGGACCGACAGGGAATGGCTACACCTTC. The whole variable domain, remainder taken from reference TRBV14 and TRBJ1-2, is EAGVTQFPSHSVIEKGQTVTLRCDPISGHDNLYWYRRVMGKEIKFLLHFVKESKQDESGMPNNRFLAERTGGTYSTLKVQPAELEDSGVYFCASSQGPTGNGYTFGSGTRLTVV.

A few counts support this clonotype. The chain uses TRBV7-9 and TRBJ1-2; D gene ambiguous. This CDR3 has 15 amino acids. With 1 base removed from V and 1 base from J, the gap between germline ends came to 10 bases. The germline V gene encodes CDR1 SEHNR and CDR2 FQNEAQ (reference sequence). As DNA, the CDR3 is TGTGCCAGCAGCTTAGGCGCACTCATTAACTATGGCTACACCTTC. It encodes CASSLGALINYGYTF.

The chain links TRBV7-2 to TRBJ2-7; 7 nucleotides agree with TRBD1. This CDR3 has 15 residues. Per the germline V gene, CDR1 is SGHTA and CDR2 is FQGNSA. Losses at the gene ends were 4 bases for V and 2 bases for J; bases not matched to a gene: 8. The CDR3 bases are TGTGCCAGCAGCTCGTGGACAGGCGGTCCCTACGAGCAGTACTTC. Translating gives CASSSWTGGPYEQYF.

The V call is TRBV20-1, the J call TRBJ2-7; TRBD2 aligns across 15 bases. This CDR3 comprises 16 residues. V gave up 3 bases and J gave up 5 bases; unmatched junction bases: 8. From germline, CDR1 is DFQATT and CDR2 SNEGSKA (reference sequence). The CDR3 DNA sequence: TGCAGTGCTAGCGGACTAGCGGGAGGGCCGGGAAACGAGCAGTACTTC. Translating gives CSASGLAGGPGNEQYF.

In the case of this clonotype: This may be a read error: a much more frequent sequence differs by one nucleotide. J is TRBJ1-1 and V is TRBV2; D perhaps matches TRBD1 (5 bases). With 6 bases removed from V and 4 bases from J, the gap between germline ends came to 12 bases. Looked up from germline, CDR1 is SNHLY and CDR2 is FYNNEI. This CDR3 spans 13 amino acids. The CDR3 nucleotides read TGTGCCAGCAGGGAGGGACGGGTCACTGAAGCTTTCTTT. It codes for CASREGRVTEAFF.

Remarks on this clonotype: This is likely a read error, given that the CDR3 carries no conserved phenylalanine or tryptophan at its end. The chain combines TRBV2 with TRBJ2-7; possible D gene TRBD2, 5 bases. Germline V gene data show CDR1 as SNHLY and CDR2 as FYNNEI. Trimming pared 6 bases from V and 0 bases from J, leaving 15 bases between. The CDR3 totals 15 residues. The CDR3: CASSPVRGGSYEQYL. The CDR3 nucleotides read TGTGCCAGCAGCCCAGTAAGAGGAGGCTCCTACGAGCAGTACCTC.

The rearrangement joins TRBV7-6 to TRBJ2-2; weak D call: TRBD1 (6 bases). The V end was cut by 0 bases, the J end by 5 bases, with 16 bases between. CDR3 length: 17 residues. CDR1 is SGHVS, CDR2 FNYEAQ, per germline. The DNA of the CDR3 is TGTGCCAGCAGCTTAGCGGCCGGGACATCAGGGACCGGGGAGCTGTTTTTT. It specifies CASSLAAGTSGTGELFF.

In its sample, this clonotype was seen many times. This chain joins TRBV7-9 and TRBJ1-5; TRBD1 agrees at 9 bases. The CDR3 consists of 14 residues. Trimming cost V 5 bases and J 6 bases; bases outside gene matches: 5. Per germline, CDR1 SEHNR and CDR2 FQNEAQ (reference sequence). CDR3 nucleotide sequence: TGTGCCAGCAGCGGCCGGGACAGGGCTCAGCCCCAGCATTTT. The encoded protein is CASSGRDRAQPQHF. Based on the CDR3 plus reference TRBV7-9 and TRBJ1-5, the full variable domain is DTGVSQNPRHKITKRGQNVTFRCDPISEHNRLYWYRQTLGQGPEFLTYFQNEAQLEKSRLLSDRFSAERPKGSFSTLEIQRTEQGDSAMYLCASSGRDRAQPQHFGDGTRLSIL.